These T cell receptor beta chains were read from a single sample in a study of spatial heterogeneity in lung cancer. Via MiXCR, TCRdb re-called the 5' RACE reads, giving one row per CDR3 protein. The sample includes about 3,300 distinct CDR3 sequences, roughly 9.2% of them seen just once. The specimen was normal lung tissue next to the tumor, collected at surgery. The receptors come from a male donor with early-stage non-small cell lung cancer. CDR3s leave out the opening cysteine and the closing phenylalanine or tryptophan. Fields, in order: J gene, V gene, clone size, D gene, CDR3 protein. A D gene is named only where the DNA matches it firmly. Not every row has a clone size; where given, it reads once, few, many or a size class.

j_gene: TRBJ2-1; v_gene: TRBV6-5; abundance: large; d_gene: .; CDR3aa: ASSPIQGNLRQF
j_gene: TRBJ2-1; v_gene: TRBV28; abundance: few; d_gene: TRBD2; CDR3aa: ASSPTGTSDDNEQF
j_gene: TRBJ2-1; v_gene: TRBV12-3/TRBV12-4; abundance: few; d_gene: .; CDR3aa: ASSSFPSSYNEQF
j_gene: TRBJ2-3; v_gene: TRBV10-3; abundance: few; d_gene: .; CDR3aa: AISDQAHTDTQY
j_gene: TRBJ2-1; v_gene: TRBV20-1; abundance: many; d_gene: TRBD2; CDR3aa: SASSGGHNEQF
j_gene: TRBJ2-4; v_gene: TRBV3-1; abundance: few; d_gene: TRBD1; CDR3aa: ASSQGQGSKNIQY
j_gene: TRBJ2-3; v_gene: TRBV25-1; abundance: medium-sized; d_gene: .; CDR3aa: ASSNSHSTDTQY
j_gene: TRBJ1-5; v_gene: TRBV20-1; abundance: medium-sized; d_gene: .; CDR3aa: SAIPRHQPQH
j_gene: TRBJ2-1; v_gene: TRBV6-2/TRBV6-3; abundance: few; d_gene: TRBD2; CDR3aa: ASSGGAGVYNEQF
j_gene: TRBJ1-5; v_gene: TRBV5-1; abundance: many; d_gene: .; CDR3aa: ASSENSGQPQH
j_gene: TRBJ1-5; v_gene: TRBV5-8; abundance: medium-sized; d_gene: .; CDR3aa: ASSPDGYQPQH
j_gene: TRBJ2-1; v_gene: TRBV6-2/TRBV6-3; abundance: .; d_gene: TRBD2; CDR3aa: ASSYSEREGRLEF
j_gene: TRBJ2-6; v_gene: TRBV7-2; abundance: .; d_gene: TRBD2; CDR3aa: ASSLRLAKVVGANVLT
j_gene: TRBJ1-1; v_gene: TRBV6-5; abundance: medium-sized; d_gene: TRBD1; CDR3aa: ASKLNYRGTEAF
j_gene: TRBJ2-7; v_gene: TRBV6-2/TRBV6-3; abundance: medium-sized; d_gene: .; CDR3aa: ASSYVYEQY
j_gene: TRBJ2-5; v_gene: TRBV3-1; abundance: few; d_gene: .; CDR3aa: ASSQAPIHTQY
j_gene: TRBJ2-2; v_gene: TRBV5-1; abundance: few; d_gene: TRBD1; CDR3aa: ASSYDRGLAGELF
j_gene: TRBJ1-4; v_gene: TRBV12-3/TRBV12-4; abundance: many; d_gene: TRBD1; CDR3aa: ASRSGTGGANEKLF
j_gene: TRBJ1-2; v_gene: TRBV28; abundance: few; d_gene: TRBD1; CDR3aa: ASSLGTGYGYT
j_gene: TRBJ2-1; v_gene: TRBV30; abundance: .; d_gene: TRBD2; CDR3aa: AWTSGRSNNEQF
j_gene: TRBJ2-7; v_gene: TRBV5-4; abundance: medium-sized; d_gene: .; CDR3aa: ASSSEFYEQY
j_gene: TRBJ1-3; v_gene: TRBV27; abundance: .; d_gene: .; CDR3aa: ASSSAGLANTIY
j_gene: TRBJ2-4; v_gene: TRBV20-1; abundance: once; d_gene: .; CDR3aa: SALPRVGQLAKNIQY
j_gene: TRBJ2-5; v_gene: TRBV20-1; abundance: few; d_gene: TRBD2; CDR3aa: SARQGLAGGHLIYQETQY